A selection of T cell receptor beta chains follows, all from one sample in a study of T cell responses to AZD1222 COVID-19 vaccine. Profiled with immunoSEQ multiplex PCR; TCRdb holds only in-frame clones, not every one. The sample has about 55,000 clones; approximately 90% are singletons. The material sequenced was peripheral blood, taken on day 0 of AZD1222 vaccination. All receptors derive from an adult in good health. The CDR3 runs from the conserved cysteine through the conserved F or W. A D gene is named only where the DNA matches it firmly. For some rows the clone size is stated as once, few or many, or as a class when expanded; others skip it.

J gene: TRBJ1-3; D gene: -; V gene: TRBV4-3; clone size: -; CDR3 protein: CASSQGASGNTIYF; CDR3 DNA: TGCGCCAGCAGCCAGGGTGCCTCTGGAAACACCATATATTTT
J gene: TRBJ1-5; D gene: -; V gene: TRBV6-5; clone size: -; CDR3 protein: CASSLVGANQPQHF; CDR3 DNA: TGTGCCAGCAGCCTCGTGGGAGCAAATCAGCCCCAGCATTTT
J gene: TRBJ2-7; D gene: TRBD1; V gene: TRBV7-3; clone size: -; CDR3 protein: CASSLDRTGVYEQYF; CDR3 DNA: TGTGCCAGCAGCTTAGATCGGACAGGGGTCTACGAGCAGTACTTC
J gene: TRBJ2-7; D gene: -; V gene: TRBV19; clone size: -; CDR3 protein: CASSIAGYEQYF; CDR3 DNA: TGTGCCAGTAGTATCGCAGGCTACGAGCAGTACTTC
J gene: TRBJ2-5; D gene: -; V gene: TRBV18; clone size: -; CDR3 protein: CASSAGSQETQYF; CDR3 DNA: TGTGCCAGCTCGGCCGGAAGTCAAGAGACCCAGTACTTC
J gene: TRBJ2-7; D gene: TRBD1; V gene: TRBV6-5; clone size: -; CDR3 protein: CASSYPGTGVYEQYF; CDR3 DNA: TGTGCCAGCAGTTACCCCGGGACAGGGGTGTACGAGCAGTACTTC
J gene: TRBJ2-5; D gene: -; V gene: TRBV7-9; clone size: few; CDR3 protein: CASSLGDLGGTQYF; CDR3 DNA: TGTGCCAGCAGCTTAGGTGATTTAGGCGGGACCCAGTACTTC
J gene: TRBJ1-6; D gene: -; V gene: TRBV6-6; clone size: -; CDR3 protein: CASKAANSPLHF; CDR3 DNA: TGTGCCAGCAAGGCAGCGAATTCACCCCTCCACTTT
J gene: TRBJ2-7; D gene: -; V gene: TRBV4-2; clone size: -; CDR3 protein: CASSQSGFSYEQYF; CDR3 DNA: TGTGCCAGCAGCCAGTCGGGGTTTAGCTACGAGCAGTACTTC
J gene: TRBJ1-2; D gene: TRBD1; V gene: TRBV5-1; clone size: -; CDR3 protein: CASSGTGSEGDGYTF; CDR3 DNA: TGCGCCAGCAGCGGGACAGGTTCCGAGGGGGATGGCTACACCTTC
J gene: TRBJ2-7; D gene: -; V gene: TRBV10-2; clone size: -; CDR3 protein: CASAGSSYEQYF; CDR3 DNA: TGCGCCAGCGCGGGCAGCTCCTACGAGCAGTACTTC
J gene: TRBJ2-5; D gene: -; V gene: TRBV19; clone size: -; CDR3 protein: CASGSGGAQETQYF; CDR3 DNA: TGTGCCAGTGGGTCCGGAGGGGCCCAAGAGACCCAGTACTTC
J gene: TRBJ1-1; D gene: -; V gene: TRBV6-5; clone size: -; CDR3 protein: CASSYRQNTEAFF; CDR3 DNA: TGTGCCAGCAGTTACAGACAGAACACTGAAGCTTTCTTT
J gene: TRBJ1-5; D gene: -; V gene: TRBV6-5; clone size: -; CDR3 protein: CASSPREGEPQHF; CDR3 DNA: TGTGCCAGCAGTCCCAGGGAAGGGGAGCCCCAGCATTTT
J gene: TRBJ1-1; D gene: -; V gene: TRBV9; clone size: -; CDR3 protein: CASTRVGGNTEAFF; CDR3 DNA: TGTGCCAGCACCAGAGTAGGGGGGAACACTGAAGCTTTCTTT
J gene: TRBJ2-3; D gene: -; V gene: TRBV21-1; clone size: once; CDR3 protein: CASSKFDSRHTDTQYF; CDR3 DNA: TGTGCCAGCAGCAAATTCGACAGCCGTCACACAGATACGCAGTATTTT
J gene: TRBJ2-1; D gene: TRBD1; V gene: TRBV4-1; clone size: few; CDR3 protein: CASSPQGAAFYNEQFF; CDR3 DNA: TGCGCCAGCAGCCCACAGGGGGCGGCCTTCTACAATGAGCAGTTCTTC
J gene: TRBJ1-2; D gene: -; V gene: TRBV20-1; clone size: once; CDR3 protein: CSARGGYGYTF; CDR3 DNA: TGCAGTGCTAGAGGGGGGTATGGCTACACCTTC
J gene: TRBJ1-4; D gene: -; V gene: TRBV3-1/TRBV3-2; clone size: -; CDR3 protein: CASSRVTNEKLFF; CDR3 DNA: TGTGCCAGCAGCCGGGTCACTAATGAAAAACTGTTTTTT
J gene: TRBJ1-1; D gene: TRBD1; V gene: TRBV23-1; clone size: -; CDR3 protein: CASILGQGLPNTEAFF; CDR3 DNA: TGCGCCAGCATTCTAGGACAGGGGCTCCCGAACACTGAAGCTTTCTTT
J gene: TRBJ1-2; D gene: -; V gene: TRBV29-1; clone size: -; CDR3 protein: CSVGRGNYGYTF; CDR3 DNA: TGCAGCGTTGGAAGGGGGAACTATGGCTACACCTTC
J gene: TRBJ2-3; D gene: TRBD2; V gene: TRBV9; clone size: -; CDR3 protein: CASSVRRGTTSTDTQYF; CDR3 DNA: TGTGCCAGCAGCGTAAGGCGGGGGACTACTAGCACAGATACGCAGTATTTT
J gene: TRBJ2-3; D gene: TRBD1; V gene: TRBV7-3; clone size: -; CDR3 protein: CASSSQGASTDTQYF; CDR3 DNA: TGTGCCAGCAGCTCCCAGGGGGCTAGCACAGATACGCAGTATTTT
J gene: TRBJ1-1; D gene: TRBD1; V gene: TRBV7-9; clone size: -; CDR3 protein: CASRSRQGQNTEAFF; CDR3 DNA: TGTGCCAGCAGGTCCCGACAGGGGCAGAACACTGAAGCTTTCTTT
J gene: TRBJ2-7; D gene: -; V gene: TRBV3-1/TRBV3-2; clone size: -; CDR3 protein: CASSQVRGAGEQYF; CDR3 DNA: TGTGCCAGCAGCCAAGTTCGAGGGGCGGGGGAGCAGTACTTC
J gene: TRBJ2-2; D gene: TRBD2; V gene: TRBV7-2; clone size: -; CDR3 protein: CASSLIIAGGGELFF; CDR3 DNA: TGTGCCAGCAGCTTAATAATAGCGGGCGGCGGGGAGCTGTTTTTT
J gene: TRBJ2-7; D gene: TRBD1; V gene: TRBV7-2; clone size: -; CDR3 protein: CASSFWTGYNEQYF; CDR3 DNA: TGTGCCAGCAGCTTCTGGACAGGGTATAACGAGCAGTACTTC
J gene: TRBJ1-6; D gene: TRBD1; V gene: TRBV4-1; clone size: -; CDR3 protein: CASSRDRGNSPLHF; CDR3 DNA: TGCGCCAGCAGCCGGGACAGGGGTAATTCACCCCTCCACTTT
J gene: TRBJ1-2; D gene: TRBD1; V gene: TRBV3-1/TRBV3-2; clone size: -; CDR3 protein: CASSRDRGLYGYTF; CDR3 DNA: TGTGCCAGCAGCCGGGACAGGGGGCTCTATGGCTACACCTTC
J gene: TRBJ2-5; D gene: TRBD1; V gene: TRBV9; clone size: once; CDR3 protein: CASSGWTGEREETQYF; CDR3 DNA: TGTGCCAGCAGCGGTTGGACAGGGGAAAGGGAAGAGACCCAGTACTTC
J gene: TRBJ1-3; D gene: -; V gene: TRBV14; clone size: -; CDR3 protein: CASSKKDGAIAGNTIYF; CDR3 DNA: TGTGCCAGCAGCAAGAAAGATGGAGCAATAGCAGGAAACACCATATATTTT
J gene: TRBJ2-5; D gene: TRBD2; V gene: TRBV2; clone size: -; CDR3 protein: CASSEAAGGLVKTQYF; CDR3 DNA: TGTGCCAGCAGTGAGGCGGCGGGGGGGCTGGTTAAGACCCAGTACTTC
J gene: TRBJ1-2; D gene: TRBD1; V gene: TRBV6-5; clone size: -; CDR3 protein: CASSLRTGGYGYTF; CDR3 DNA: TGTGCCAGCAGTTTACGGACAGGGGGATATGGCTACACCTTC
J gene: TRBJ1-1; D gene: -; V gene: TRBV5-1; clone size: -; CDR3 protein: CASSLTRNTEAFF; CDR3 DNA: TGCGCCAGCAGCTTAACAAGGAACACTGAAGCTTTCTTT
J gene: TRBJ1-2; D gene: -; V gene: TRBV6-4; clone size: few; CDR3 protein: CASSDSAQSGGYTF; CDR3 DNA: TGTGCCAGCAGTGACTCGGCCCAAAGCGGCGGCTACACCTTC
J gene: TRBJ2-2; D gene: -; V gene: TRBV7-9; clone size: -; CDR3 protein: CASSLGGFGRTGELFF; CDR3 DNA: TGTGCCAGCAGCTTAGGCGGTTTCGGCCGCACCGGGGAGCTGTTTTTT
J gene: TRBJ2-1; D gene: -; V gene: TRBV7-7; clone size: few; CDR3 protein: CASSLSRVGHEQFF; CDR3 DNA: TGTGCCAGCAGCTTATCCAGGGTGGGCCATGAGCAGTTCTTC
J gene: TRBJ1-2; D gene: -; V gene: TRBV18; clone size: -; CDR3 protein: CASSSGTPPGYTF; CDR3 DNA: TGTGCCAGCTCGTCCGGGACACCTCCTGGCTACACCTTC
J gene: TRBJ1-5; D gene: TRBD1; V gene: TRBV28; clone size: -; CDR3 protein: CASSPRTGVNQPQHF; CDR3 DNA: TGTGCCAGCAGTCCACGGACAGGGGTCAATCAGCCCCAGCATTTT
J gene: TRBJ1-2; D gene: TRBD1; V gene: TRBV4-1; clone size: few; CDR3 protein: CASSQRTGGSGYTF; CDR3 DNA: TGCGCCAGCAGCCAACGGACAGGGGGCTCGGGCTACACCTTC
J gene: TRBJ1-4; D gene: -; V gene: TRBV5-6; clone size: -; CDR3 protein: CASSISTGSPNEKLFF; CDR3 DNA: TGTGCCAGCAGCATATCCACAGGGTCACCTAATGAAAAACTGTTTTTT
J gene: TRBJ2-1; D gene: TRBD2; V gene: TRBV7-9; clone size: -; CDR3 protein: CASRDGTSGPYNEQFF; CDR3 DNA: TGTGCCAGCAGGGATGGGACTAGCGGACCCTACAATGAGCAGTTCTTC
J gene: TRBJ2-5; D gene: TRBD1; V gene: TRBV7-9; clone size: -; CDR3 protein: CASSFPTGGRETQYF; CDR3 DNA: TGTGCCAGCAGCTTCCCGACAGGGGGCCGAGAGACCCAGTACTTC
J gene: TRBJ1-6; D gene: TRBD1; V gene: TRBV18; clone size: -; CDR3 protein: CASSPIGQGASPLHF; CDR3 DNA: TGTGCCAGCTCTCCTATAGGACAGGGCGCCTCACCCCTCCACTTT
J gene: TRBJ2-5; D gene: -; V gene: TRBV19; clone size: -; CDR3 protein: CASSILGAQETQYF; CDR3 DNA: TGTGCCAGTAGTATCCTGGGGGCCCAAGAGACCCAGTACTTC
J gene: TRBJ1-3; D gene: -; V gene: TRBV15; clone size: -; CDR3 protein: CATSDGVPPPGNTIYF; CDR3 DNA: TGTGCCACCAGCGATGGTGTCCCCCCGCCTGGAAACACCATATATTTT
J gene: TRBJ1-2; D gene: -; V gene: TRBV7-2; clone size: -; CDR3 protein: CASSPTRGSYGYTF; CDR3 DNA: TGTGCCAGCAGCCCGACTCGGGGCAGCTATGGCTACACCTTC
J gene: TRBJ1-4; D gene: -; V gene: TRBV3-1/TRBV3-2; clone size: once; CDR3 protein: CASRPSGTYNEKLFF; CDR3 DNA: TGTGCCAGCAGGCCTTCCGGGACCTATAATGAAAAACTGTTTTTT
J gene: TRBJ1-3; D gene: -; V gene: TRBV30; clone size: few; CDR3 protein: CAWSGSGASGNTIYF; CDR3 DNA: TGTGCCTGGAGTGGCTCGGGGGCCTCTGGAAACACCATATATTTT
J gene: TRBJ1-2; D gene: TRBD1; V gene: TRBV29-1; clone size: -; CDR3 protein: CSVATDREYGYTF; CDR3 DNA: TGCAGCGTTGCAACTGACAGGGAATATGGCTACACCTTC
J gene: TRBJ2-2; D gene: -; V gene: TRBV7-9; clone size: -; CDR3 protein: CASGRRGANTGELFF; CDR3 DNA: TGTGCCAGCGGAAGAAGAGGGGCGAACACCGGGGAGCTGTTTTTT